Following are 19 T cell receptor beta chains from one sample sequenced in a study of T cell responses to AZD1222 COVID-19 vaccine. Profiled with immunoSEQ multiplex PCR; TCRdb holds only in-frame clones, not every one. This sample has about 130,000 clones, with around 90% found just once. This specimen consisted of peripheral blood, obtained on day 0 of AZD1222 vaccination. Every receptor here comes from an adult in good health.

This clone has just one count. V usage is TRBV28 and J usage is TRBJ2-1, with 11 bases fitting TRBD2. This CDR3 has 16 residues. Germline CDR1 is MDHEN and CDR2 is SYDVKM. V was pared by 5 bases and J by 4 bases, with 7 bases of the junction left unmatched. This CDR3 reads CASSGTGLAVYNEQFF. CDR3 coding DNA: TGTGCCAGCAGTGGGACGGGACTAGCGGTTTACAATGAGCAGTTCTTC.

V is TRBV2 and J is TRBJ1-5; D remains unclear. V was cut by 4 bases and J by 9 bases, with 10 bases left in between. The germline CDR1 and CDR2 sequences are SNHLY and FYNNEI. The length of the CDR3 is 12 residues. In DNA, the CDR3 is TGTGCCAGCAGTGTGCGGGCCCCGCCCCAGCATTTT. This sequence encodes CASSVRAPPQHF.

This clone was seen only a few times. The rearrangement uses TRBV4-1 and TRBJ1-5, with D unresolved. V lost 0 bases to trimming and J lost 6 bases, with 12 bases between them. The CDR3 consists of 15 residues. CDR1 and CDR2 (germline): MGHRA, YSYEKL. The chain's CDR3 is CASSQERAGGQPQHF. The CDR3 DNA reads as TGCGCCAGCAGCCAAGAAAGGGCAGGAGGTCAGCCCCAGCATTTT.

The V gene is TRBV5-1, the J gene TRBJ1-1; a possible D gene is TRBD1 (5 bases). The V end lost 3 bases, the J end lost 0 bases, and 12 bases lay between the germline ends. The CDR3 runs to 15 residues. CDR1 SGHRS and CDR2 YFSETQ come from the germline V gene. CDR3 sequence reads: CASSSRGNMNTEAFF. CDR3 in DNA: TGCGCCAGCAGCTCGAGGGGAAACATGAACACTGAAGCTTTCTTT.

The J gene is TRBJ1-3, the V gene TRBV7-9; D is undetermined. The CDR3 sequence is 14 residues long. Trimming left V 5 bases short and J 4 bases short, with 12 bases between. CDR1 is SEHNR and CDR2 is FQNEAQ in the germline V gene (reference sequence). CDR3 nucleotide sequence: TGTGCCAGCAGCCCCCCGGCAGGCGGAAACACCATATATTTT. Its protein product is CASSPPAGGNTIYF.

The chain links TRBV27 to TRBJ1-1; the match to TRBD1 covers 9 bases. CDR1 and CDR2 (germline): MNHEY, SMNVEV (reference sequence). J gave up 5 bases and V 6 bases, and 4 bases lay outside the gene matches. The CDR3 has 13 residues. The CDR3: CASRGQGKTEAFF. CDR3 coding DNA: TGTGCCAGCAGAGGACAGGGGAAGACTGAAGCTTTCTTT.

In DNA form, the CDR3 reads TGTGCCAGCAGCCCAAGTAGCGGGGGGGATTTCTACAATGAGCAGTTCTTC. This gives the protein CASSPSSGGDFYNEQFF. The chain links TRBV7-9 to TRBJ2-1; the match to TRBD2 covers 11 bases. The CDR3 extends over 17 amino acids. V shed 5 bases and J 3 bases; nucleotides not matched to a gene: 9. CDR1 and CDR2 from the germline V gene are SEHNR and FQNEAQ (reference sequence).

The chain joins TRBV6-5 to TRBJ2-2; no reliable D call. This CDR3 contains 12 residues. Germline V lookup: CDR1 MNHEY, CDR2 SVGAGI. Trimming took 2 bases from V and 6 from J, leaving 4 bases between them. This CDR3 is CASSYPPGELFF. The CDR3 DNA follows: TGTGCCAGCAGTTACCCACCCGGGGAGCTGTTTTTT.

CDR3 sequence: CASSSGQGALGYTF. DNA for the CDR3: TGTGCCAGCAGCTCCGGACAGGGGGCGCTTGGCTACACCTTC. The genes are TRBV27 and TRBJ1-2; 11 positions agree with TRBD1. V was clipped by 6 bases and J by 7 bases; unmatched bases: 7. The CDR3 loop spans 14 amino acids. Germline CDR1 and CDR2: MNHEY and SMNVEV (reference sequence).

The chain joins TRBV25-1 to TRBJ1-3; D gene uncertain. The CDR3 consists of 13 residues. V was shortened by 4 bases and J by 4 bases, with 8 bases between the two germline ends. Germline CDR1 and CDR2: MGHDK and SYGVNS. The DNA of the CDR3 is TGTGCCAGCAGTGTAGCAGGAGGAAACACCATATATTTT. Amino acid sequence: CASSVAGGNTIYF.

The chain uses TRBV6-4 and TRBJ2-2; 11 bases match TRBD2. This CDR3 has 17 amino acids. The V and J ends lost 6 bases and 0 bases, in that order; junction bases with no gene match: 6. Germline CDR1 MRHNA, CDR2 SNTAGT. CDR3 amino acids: CASSLLAGGANTGELFF. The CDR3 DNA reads TGTGCCAGCAGCCTGCTAGCGGGGGGAGCGAACACCGGGGAGCTGTTTTTT.

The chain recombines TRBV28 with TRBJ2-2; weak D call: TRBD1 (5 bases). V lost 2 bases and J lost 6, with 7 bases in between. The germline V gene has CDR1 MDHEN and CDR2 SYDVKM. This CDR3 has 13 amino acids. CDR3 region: CASSLGRAGELFF. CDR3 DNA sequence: TGTGCCAGCAGTTTAGGCAGGGCCGGGGAGCTGTTTTTT.

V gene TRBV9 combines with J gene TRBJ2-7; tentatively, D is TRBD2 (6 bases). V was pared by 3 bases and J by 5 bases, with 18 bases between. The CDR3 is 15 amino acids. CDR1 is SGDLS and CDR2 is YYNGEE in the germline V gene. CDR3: CASSAGGGNYNEQYF. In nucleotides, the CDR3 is TGTGCCAGCAGCGCCGGCGGAGGGAATTATAACGAGCAGTACTTC.

CDR3 DNA sequence: TGCGCCAGCAGTCAATTCATCGATGTGCGGCAGCCCCAGCATTTT. Translating gives CASSQFIDVRQPQHF. This sequence joins TRBV23-1 and TRBJ1-5; D not resolved. TRBV23-1 is classed as an ORF, of uncertain function. Trimming pared 1 base from V and 7 bases from J, leaving 14 bases between. The CDR3 runs 15 residues.

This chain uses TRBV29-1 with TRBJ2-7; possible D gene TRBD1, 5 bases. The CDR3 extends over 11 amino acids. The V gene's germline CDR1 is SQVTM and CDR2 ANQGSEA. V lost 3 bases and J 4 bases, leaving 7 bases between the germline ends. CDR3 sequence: CSVDKGYEQYF. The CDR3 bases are TGCAGCGTTGACAAGGGGTACGAGCAGTACTTC.

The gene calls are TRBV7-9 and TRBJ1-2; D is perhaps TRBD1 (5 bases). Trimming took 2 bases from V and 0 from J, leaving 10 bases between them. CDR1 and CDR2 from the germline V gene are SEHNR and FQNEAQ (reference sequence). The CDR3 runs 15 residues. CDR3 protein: CASSLYQGPNYGYTF. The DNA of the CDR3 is TGTGCCAGCAGCTTATATCAGGGACCTAACTATGGCTACACCTTC.

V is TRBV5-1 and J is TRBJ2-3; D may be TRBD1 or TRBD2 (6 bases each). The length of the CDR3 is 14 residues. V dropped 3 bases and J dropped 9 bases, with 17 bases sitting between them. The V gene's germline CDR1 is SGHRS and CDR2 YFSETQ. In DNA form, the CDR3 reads TGCGCCAGCAGCTCAACCGGGGGCGGAGAGACGCAGTATTTT. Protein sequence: CASSSTGGGETQYF.

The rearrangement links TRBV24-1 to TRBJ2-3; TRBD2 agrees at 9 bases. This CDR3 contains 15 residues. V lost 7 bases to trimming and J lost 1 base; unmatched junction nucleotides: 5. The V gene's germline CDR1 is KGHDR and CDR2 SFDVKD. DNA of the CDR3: TGTGCCACCAGGGGCGGGGGGGCCCGCACAGATACGCAGTATTTT. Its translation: CATRGGGARTDTQYF.

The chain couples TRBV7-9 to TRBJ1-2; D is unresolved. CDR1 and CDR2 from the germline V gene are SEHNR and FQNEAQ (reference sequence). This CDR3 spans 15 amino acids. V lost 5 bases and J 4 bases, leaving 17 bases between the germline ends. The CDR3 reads CASSTADGYLYGYTF. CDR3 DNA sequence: TGTGCCAGCAGCACAGCCGACGGTTACCTCTATGGCTACACCTTC.